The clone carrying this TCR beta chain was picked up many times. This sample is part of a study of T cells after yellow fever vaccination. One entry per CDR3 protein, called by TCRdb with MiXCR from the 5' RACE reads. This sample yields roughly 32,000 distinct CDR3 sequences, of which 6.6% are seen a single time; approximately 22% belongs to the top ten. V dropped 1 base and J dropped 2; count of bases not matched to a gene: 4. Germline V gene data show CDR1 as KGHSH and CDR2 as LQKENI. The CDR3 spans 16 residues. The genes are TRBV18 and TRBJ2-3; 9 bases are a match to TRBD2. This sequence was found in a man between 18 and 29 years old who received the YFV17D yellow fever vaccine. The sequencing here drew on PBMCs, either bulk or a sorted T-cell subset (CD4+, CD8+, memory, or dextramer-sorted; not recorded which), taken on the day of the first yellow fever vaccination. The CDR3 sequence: CASSPLRGGSTDTQYF. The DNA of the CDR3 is TGTGCCAGCTCACCACTGCGGGGGGGTTCCACAGATACGCAGTATTTT.